The 11 T cell receptor beta chains listed next were all sequenced from one sample in a study of blood T cell repertoires in COVID-19. Profiled with immunoSEQ multiplex PCR; TCRdb holds only in-frame clones, not every one. The sample has roughly 300,000 clones; over 75% are singletons. The sample consisted of peripheral blood. Receptors originate from a woman in her forties or fifties who had recovered from COVID-19.

The rearrangement joins TRBV19 to TRBJ1-1; D ambiguous. The germline gives CDR1 LNHDA, CDR2 SQIVND (reference sequence). There are 13 residues in the CDR3. Trimming took off 0 bases at V and 1 base at J, with 3 bases between the two ends. The chain's CDR3 is CASSIDQNTEAFF. The DNA for the CDR3 is TGTGCCAGTAGTATAGATCAGAACACTGAAGCTTTCTTT.

The rearrangement uses TRBV10-3 and TRBJ1-2, with D tentatively TRBD1 (5 bases). V was cut by 1 base and J by 8 bases, with 11 bases left in between. Germline V gives CDR1 ENHRY, CDR2 SYGVKD. This CDR3 has 13 residues. Here the CDR3 reads CAISELTGVGYTF. Written as DNA, the CDR3 is TGTGCCATCAGTGAGTTAACGGGGGTAGGCTACACCTTC.

The gene calls are TRBV6-5 and TRBJ1-6, with no clear D. Germline V gene data show CDR1 as MNHEY and CDR2 as SVGAGI. The CDR3 has 15 residues. Trimming shortened V by 0 bases and J by 5 bases, and 8 bases separated the two germline ends. This CDR3 is CASSYSTRNNSPLHF. CDR3 sequence (DNA): TGTGCCAGCAGTTACTCGACGCGGAATAATTCACCCCTCCACTTT.

J is TRBJ2-7 and V is TRBV4-3; 9 nucleotides match TRBD1. CDR1 is LGHNA, CDR2 YSLEER, per germline. The CDR3 contains 16 residues. The ends lost 0 bases at V and 3 bases at J; junction bases unmatched: 6. CDR3 nucleotide sequence: TGCGCCAGCAGCCAAGACCCTGGGACAGGGTACTACGAGCAGTACTTC. This sequence encodes CASSQDPGTGYYEQYF.

In its sample, this clone was seen once. The rearrangement links TRBV4-2 to TRBJ2-1; 8 positions match TRBD2. This CDR3 spans 16 amino acids. The germline V gene encodes CDR1 LGHNA and CDR2 YNFKEQ. V lost 2 bases to trimming and J lost 7 bases; unmatched junction nucleotides: 10. The CDR3, as DNA: TGTGCCAGCAGCCAATCACTAGCGGATTATGGGAATGAGCAGTTCTTC. Its protein is CASSQSLADYGNEQFF.

This chain links TRBV6-2 or TRBV6-3 with TRBJ1-5; D gene uncertain. The CDR3 runs 14 residues. Germline CDR1 and CDR2: MNHEY and SVGEGT. V lost 2 bases and J 3 bases, leaving 8 bases between the germline ends. This CDR3 is CASSYSSANQPQHF. The CDR3 region has the DNA TGTGCCAGCAGTTACAGCTCCGCCAATCAGCCCCAGCATTTT.

Only one count was recorded for this clone. The CDR3 reads CASTQSQEPSYEQYF. The CDR3 DNA follows: TGTGCCAGCACACAGTCCCAGGAACCTTCCTACGAGCAGTACTTC. The chain recombines TRBV7-9 with TRBJ2-7; no definite D call. Germline V gene lookup returns CDR1 SEHNR and CDR2 FQNEAQ (reference sequence). Trimming shortened V by 7 bases and J by 1 base, and 17 bases separated the two germline ends. The CDR3 runs to 15 residues.

V gene TRBV7-8 combines with J gene TRBJ1-4; D is unresolved. CDR1 and CDR2 (germline): SGHVS, FQNEAQ. Trimming shortened V by 1 base and J by 4 bases, and 16 bases separated the two germline ends. The CDR3 sequence is 17 residues long. The CDR3 reads CASSLERLPTGNEKLFF. CDR3 DNA: TGTGCCAGCAGCTTAGAGAGGCTCCCGACGGGTAATGAAAAACTGTTTTTT.

The CDR3 reads CASSLGDYSGNTIYF. The CDR3 DNA is TGTGCCAGCAGTTTGGGGGACTACTCTGGAAACACCATATATTTT. This rearrangement joins TRBV28 to TRBJ1-3; D possibly corresponds to TRBD1 (5 bases). Trimming removed 3 bases at V and 0 bases at J, with 9 bases between. The CDR3 loop spans 15 amino acids. The germline V gene encodes CDR1 MDHEN and CDR2 SYDVKM. Full variable domain (missing parts from reference TRBV28 and TRBJ1-3): DVKVTQSSRYLVKRTGEKVFLECVQDMDHENMFWYRQDPGLGLRLIYFSYDVKMKEKGDIPEGYSVSREKKERFSLILESASTNQTSMYLCASSLGDYSGNTIYFGEGSWLTVV.

This chain uses TRBV5-6 with TRBJ2-1; TRBD2 matches 7 bases. Looked up from germline, CDR1 is SGHDT and CDR2 is YYEEEE. The J segment lost 4 bases and the V segment lost 3 bases, leaving 13 bases of the junction unmatched. The length of the CDR3 is 17 residues. Written as DNA, the CDR3 is TGTGCCAGCAGCTCAGCGGGACGCCGAACCAGTTACAATGAGCAGTTCTTC. Encoded protein: CASSSAGRRTSYNEQFF.

This clone was counted a few times. V gene TRBV11-2 combines with J gene TRBJ2-7; D is perhaps TRBD2 (5 bases). Germline V CDR1 and CDR2: SGHAT, FQNNGV. Trimming removed 0 bases from V and 3 bases from J, with 9 bases in between. The CDR3 is 14 amino acids. CDR3 coding DNA: TGTGCCAGCAGCTTAGATGGACTGATCTACGAGCAGTACTTC. Protein product: CASSLDGLIYEQYF.